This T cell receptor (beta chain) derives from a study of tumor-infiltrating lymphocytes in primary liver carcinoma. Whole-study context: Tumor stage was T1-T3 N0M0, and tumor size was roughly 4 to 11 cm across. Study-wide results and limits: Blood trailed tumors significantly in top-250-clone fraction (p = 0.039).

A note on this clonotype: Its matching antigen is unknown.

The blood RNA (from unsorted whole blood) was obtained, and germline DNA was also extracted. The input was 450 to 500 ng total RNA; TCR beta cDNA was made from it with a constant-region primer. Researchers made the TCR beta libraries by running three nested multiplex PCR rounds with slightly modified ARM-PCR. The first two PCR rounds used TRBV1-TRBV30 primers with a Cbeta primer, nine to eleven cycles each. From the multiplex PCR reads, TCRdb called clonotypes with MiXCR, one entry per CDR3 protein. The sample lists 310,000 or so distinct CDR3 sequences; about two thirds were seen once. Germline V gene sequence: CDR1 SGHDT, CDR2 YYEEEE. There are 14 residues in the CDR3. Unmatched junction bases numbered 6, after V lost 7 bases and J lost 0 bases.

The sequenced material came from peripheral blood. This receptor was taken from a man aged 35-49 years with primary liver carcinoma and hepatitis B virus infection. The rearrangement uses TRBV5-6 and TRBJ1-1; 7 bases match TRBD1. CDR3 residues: CASSRGQMNTEAFF. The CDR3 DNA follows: TGTGCCAGCTCGAGGGGACAGATGAACACTGAAGCTTTCTTT.